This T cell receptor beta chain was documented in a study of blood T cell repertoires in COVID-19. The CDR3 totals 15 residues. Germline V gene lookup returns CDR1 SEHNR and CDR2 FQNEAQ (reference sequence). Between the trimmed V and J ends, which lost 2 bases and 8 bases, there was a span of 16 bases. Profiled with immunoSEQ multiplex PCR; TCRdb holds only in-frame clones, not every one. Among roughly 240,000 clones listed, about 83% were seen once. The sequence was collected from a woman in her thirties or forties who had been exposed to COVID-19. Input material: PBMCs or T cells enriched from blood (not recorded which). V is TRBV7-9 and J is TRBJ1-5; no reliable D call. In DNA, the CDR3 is TGTGCCAGCAGCTTACTCGCGGGTGGCGGGGAGCCCCAGCATTTT. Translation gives CASSLLAGGGEPQHF.